This entry features one TCR beta chain sequence. CDR1 MDHEN and CDR2 SYDVKM come from the germline V gene. The CDR3 spans 12 residues. Trimming removed 2 bases from V and 11 bases from J, with 11 bases in between. Libraries were prepared by immunoSEQ multiplex PCR; TCRdb keeps only in-frame clonotypes and omits some of them. The sample includes more than 2,000,000 clones, 80% to 95% of them seen just once. The sample is drawn from a study of shared clonotypes between healthy human individuals. Study background: Every donor yielded three CD4 naive, three CD4 memory, two CD8 naive and one CD8 memory plate.

The origin of this receptor is a man in his late teens or twenties in good health. Some clones in this sample may be carry-over from other donors' samples. This sequence joins TRBV28 and TRBJ2-3; D call uncertain. Sequenced sample: naive CD4+ T cells from PBMCs. Specified subset: CD45RA+ positively selected. The CDR3 nucleotides read TGTGCCAGCAGTTTAAGGCTCGAAAAGCAGTATTTT. Its translation is CASSLRLEKQYF. The full variable domain, in which reference TRBV28 and TRBJ2-3 provide the parts outside the CDR3, is DVKVTQSSRYLVKRTGEKVFLECVQDMDHENMFWYRQDPGLGLRLIYFSYDVKMKEKGDIPEGYSVSREKKERFSLILESASTNQTSMYLCASSLRLEKQYFGPGTRLTVL.